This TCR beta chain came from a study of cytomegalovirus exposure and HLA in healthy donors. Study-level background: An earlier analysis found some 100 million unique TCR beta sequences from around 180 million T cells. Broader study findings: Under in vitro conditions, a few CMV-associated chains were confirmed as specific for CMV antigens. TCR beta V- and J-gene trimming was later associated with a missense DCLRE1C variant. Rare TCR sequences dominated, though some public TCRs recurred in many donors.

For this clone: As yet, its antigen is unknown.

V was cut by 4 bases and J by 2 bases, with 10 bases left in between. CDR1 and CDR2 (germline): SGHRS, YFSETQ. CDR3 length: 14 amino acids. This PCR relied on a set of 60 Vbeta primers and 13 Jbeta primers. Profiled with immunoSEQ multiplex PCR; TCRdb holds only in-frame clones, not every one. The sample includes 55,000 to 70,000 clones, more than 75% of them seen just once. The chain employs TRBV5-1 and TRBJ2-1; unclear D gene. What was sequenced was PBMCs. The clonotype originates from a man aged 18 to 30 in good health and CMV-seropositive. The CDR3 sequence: CASSRSTAYNEQFF. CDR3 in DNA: TGCGCCAGCAGCCGATCTACGGCCTACAATGAGCAGTTCTTC. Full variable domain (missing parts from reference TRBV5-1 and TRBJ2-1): KAGVTQTPRYLIKTRGQQVTLSCSPISGHRSVSWYQQTPGQGLQFLFEYFSETQRNKGNFPGRFSGRQFSNSRSEMNVSTLELGDSALYLCASSRSTAYNEQFFGPGTRLTVL.